This is a list of T cell receptor beta chains from one sample in a study of blood T cell repertoires in COVID-19. Profiled with immunoSEQ multiplex PCR; TCRdb holds only in-frame clones, not every one. The table shows 120,000 or so clones, with almost 80% occurring only once. The specimen was peripheral blood. These receptors were obtained from a woman of 80 years or more with active or convalescent COVID-19. Each CDR3 is given with its conserved first and last residue. Fields, in order: J gene, D gene, V gene, clone size, CDR3 DNA, CDR3 protein. The D gene is left open where the match is weak. For some rows the clone size is stated as once, few or many, or as a class when expanded; others skip it.

J: TRBJ1-1
D: NA
V: TRBV30
size: NA
DNA: TGTGCCTGGAGTTGGACATTTTCCATAACCCGGGAAGCTTTCTTT
CDR3: CAWSWTFSITREAFF

J: TRBJ2-1
D: TRBD2
V: TRBV29-1
size: NA
DNA: TGCAGCGTTAAGAGCGGGAGCTCCTACAATGAGCAGTTCTTC
CDR3: CSVKSGSSYNEQFF

J: TRBJ2-1
D: TRBD2
V: TRBV7-4
size: NA
DNA: TGTGCCAGCAGACCTACTAGCGGGAGGGGCAATGAGCAGTTCTTC
CDR3: CASRPTSGRGNEQFF

J: TRBJ1-3
D: NA
V: TRBV5-5
size: NA
DNA: TGTGCCAGCAGCTACGCTAACTCTGGAAACACCATATATTTT
CDR3: CASSYANSGNTIYF

J: TRBJ2-2
D: NA
V: TRBV6-6
size: few
DNA: TGTGCCAGCAGTCACCCTCCTGGGGCGGTTGCCCGAACCGGGGAGCTGTTTTTT
CDR3: CASSHPPGAVARTGELFF

J: TRBJ2-1
D: NA
V: TRBV7-6
size: NA
DNA: TGTGCCAGCAGCCCCCCAGGGTTCAATGAGCAGTTCTTC
CDR3: CASSPPGFNEQFF

J: TRBJ2-5
D: NA
V: TRBV25-1
size: NA
DNA: TGTGCCAGCAGTGAACCCGGGGACATCGGAGAGACCCAGTACTTC
CDR3: CASSEPGDIGETQYF

J: TRBJ2-2
D: TRBD1
V: TRBV7-3
size: NA
DNA: TGTGCCAGCAGCCTTCGTGGGACAGGAGGAGGTACCGGGGAGCTGTTTTTT
CDR3: CASSLRGTGGGTGELFF

J: TRBJ1-4
D: TRBD1
V: TRBV6-5
size: NA
DNA: TGTGCCAGCACTACCGGGACAGGGTTTGAAAAACTGTTTTTT
CDR3: CASTTGTGFEKLFF

J: TRBJ2-3
D: NA
V: TRBV7-2
size: NA
DNA: TGTGCCAGCAGCTTAGCCCCTCCGGGATATATACGAGTTACGCAGTATTTT
CDR3: CASSLAPPGYIRVTQYF

J: TRBJ2-3
D: NA
V: TRBV19
size: NA
DNA: TGTGCCGTCTCGACTCGTGCTAGCACAGATACGCAGTATTTT
CDR3: CAVSTRASTDTQYF

J: TRBJ2-4
D: NA
V: TRBV7-9
size: NA
DNA: TGTGCCAGCAGATATTTGGAGAACCTAGCCAAAAACATTCAGTACTTC
CDR3: CASRYLENLAKNIQYF

J: TRBJ1-2
D: TRBD1
V: TRBV7-9
size: NA
DNA: TGTGCCAGCAGCTCGGACAGGGGATCAGGGGGCTACACCTTC
CDR3: CASSSDRGSGGYTF

J: TRBJ2-1
D: TRBD2
V: TRBV18
size: NA
DNA: TGTGCCAGCTCACCACCGTCGGGGGGACTCTACAATGAGCAGTTCTTC
CDR3: CASSPPSGGLYNEQFF